One sample yielded the 22 T cell receptor beta chains listed below, sequenced in a study of T cell repertoires in cytomegalovirus infection. Via MiXCR, TCRdb re-called the reads, giving one row per CDR3 protein. The sample includes around 260,000 distinct CDR3 sequences, over 20% of them seen just once. Sequenced input: PBMCs. The receptors derive from a human donor in good health (CMV status not recorded). Some clones in this sample may be carry-over from other donors' samples.

The chain employs TRBV28 and TRBJ2-6; D is possibly TRBD1 or TRBD2 (6 bases each). Between the trimmed V and J ends, which lost 7 bases and 2 bases, there was a span of 15 bases. CDR1 is MDHEN and CDR2 is SYDVKM in the germline V gene. The CDR3 has 16 amino acids. The CDR3 DNA is TGTGCCAGCACCGCCCCGGGGGCCGCTGGGGCCAACGTCCTGACTTTC. This translates into CASTAPGAAGANVLTF.

The chain recombines TRBV2 with TRBJ2-7; D might be TRBD1 (7 bases). The V gene lost 7 bases and the J gene lost 3 bases, with 16 bases spanning the gap. Germline CDR1 SNHLY, CDR2 FYNNEI. This CDR3 has 14 amino acids. As DNA, the CDR3 is TGTGCCAGCACCCGGGGGACAGCAATCTACGAGCAGTACTTC. Its translation is CASTRGTAIYEQYF.

V usage is TRBV6-6 and J usage is TRBJ1-2, with D unclear. CDR3 length: 13 residues. The ends were cut back, 0 bases at V and 5 bases at J, with 7 bases in the middle. Germline CDR1 is MNHNY and CDR2 is SVGAGI (reference sequence). The chain's CDR3 is CASSYSGQYGYTF. The CDR3 region has the DNA TGTGCCAGCAGTTACTCAGGGCAGTATGGCTACACCTTC.

This clonotype was seen many times. The rearrangement links TRBV7-7 to TRBJ2-2, with D unclear. V was clipped by 3 bases and J by 5 bases, with 7 bases between them. The CDR3 length is 13 residues. Germline V gene data show CDR1 as SSHAT and CDR2 as FNYEAQ (reference sequence). CDR3 protein: CASSFRETGELFF. CDR3 bases: TGTGCCAGCAGCTTCAGAGAGACCGGGGAGCTGTTTTTT.

On this clonotype: This clone may be a read error of a much larger clone one base away. V is TRBV7-2 and J is TRBJ2-6, with D possibly being TRBD1 (5 bases). The CDR3 loop spans 17 amino acids. Per the germline V gene, CDR1 is SGHTA and CDR2 is FQGNSA. The CDR3 region has the DNA TGTGCCAGCAGCTTAGCATCAAGGGGCGCTGGGGCCAACGCCCTGACTTTC. The encoded protein is CASSLASRGAGANALTF. Complete variable domain (other parts from reference TRBV7-2 and TRBJ2-6): GAGVSQSPSNKVTEKGKDVELRCDPISGHTALYWYRQSLGQGLEFLIYFQGNSAPDKSGLPSDRFSAERTGGSVSTLTIQRTQQEDSAVYLCASSLASRGAGANALTFGAGSRLTVL.

V and J are TRBV28 and TRBJ2-3; D not resolved. Germline CDR1 and CDR2: MDHEN and SYDVKM. The CDR3 covers 15 residues. With 0 bases removed from V and 0 bases from J, the gap between germline ends came to 7 bases. In DNA form, the CDR3 reads TGTGCCAGCAGTTTATGGGGTCAGAGCACAGATACGCAGTATTTT. Residues: CASSLWGQSTDTQYF.

A single count supports this clonotype. The chain uses TRBV20-1 and TRBJ1-2, with D perhaps matching TRBD1 (5 bases). Germline V gives CDR1 DFQATT, CDR2 SNEGSKA (reference sequence). The CDR3 is made up of 12 amino acids. Trimming stripped 5 bases from V and 4 bases from J, with 11 bases between. In DNA, the CDR3 is TGCAGTGCTCCCGACAGAGGCTATGGCTACACCTTC. Amino acids: CSAPDRGYGYTF.

This chain links TRBV7-9 with TRBJ2-7; TRBD2 might be the D (5 bases). CDR1 is SEHNR and CDR2 is FQNEAQ in the germline V gene (reference sequence). The length of the CDR3 is 15 residues. Trimming removed 0 bases from V and 0 bases from J, with 9 bases in between. The CDR3 region is CASSLARAFSYEQYF. In nucleotides, the CDR3 is TGTGCCAGCAGCTTAGCGCGGGCGTTCTCCTACGAGCAGTACTTC.

This clonotype came up many times. The CDR3 here is CASSSGTSGSGTQYF. The CDR3 coding sequence is TGTGCCAGCAGCTCTGGGACTAGCGGGAGCGGTACGCAGTATTTT. The gene calls are TRBV7-2 and TRBJ2-3; TRBD2 matches 14 bases. CDR3 size: 15 residues. Losses at the gene ends were 4 bases for V and 8 bases for J; bases not matched to a gene: 5. CDR1 and CDR2 from the germline V gene are SGHTA and FQGNSA.

This chain links TRBV19 with TRBJ1-5, with 8 positions matching TRBD1. This CDR3 is 17 amino acids long. Trimming at V came to 3 bases and at J to 3 bases, leaving 10 bases not matched to a gene. Germline CDR1 LNHDA, CDR2 SQIVND (reference sequence). CDR3 DNA sequence: TGTGCCAGTAGTATCTGGACCGGACAGGGCCTCAATCAGCCCCAGCATTTT. It encodes CASSIWTGQGLNQPQHF.

This sequence joins TRBV19 and TRBJ2-7, with TRBD2 matching over 7 bases. The CDR3 covers 15 residues. The trim removed 3 bases at V and 2 bases at J, leaving 7 bases unmatched. CDR1 is LNHDA and CDR2 is SQIVND in the germline V gene (reference sequence). The CDR3 protein is CASSISASGPYEQYF. For the CDR3, the DNA is TGTGCCAGTAGTATTTCCGCTAGCGGTCCCTACGAGCAGTACTTC. The whole variable domain, filled in from reference TRBV19 and TRBJ2-7, reads DGGITQSPKYLFRKEGQNVTLSCEQNLNHDAMYWYRQDPGQGLRLIYYSQIVNDFQKGDIAEGYSVSREKKESFPLTVTSAQKNPTAFYLCASSISASGPYEQYFGPGTRLTVT.

The J gene is TRBJ2-5, the V gene TRBV7-6, with 9 bases aligning to TRBD2. Germline trimming cut 1 base from V and 2 bases from J; bases unmatched to any gene: 5. Germline V lookup: CDR1 SGHVS, CDR2 FNYEAQ. There are 16 residues in the CDR3. CDR3: CASSLGGTSLQETQYF. As DNA, the CDR3 is TGTGCCAGCAGCTTAGGCGGGACTAGCCTTCAAGAGACCCAGTACTTC.

The rearrangement joins TRBV4-2 to TRBJ1-3; D gene ambiguous. Germline lookup yields CDR1 LGHNA and CDR2 YNFKEQ. CDR3 length equals 16 residues. V lost 1 base, J lost 4 bases, and 14 bases lay in between. CDR3 amino acids: CASSQAPGVGGNTIYF. The CDR3 coding sequence is TGTGCCAGCAGCCAAGCCCCCGGGGTCGGAGGAAACACCATATATTTT.

The gene calls are TRBV27 and TRBJ1-1; possibly TRBD1 for D (5 bases). Germline lookup yields CDR1 MNHEY and CDR2 SMNVEV (reference sequence). CDR3 length: 13 residues. Trimming took off 5 bases at V and 7 bases at J, with 14 bases between the two ends. CDR3 in amino acids: CASSNYFGGEAFF. The CDR3 nucleotides read TGTGCCAGCAGTAACTACTTTGGGGGTGAAGCTTTCTTT.

The gene calls are TRBV7-9 and TRBJ1-2; 12 positions agree with TRBD1. This CDR3 spans 14 amino acids. Trimming removed 5 bases from V and 7 bases from J; junction bases left unmatched: 5. Germline values: CDR1 SEHNR, CDR2 FQNEAQ (reference sequence). The CDR3 spells CASSPGQGAPGYTF. The CDR3 DNA is TGTGCCAGCAGCCCGGGACAGGGGGCGCCTGGCTACACCTTC.

The rearrangement links TRBV11-2 to TRBJ1-2; TRBD1 aligns across 11 bases. With 6 bases clipped from V and 3 bases from J, the junction kept 6 bases outside the gene matches. This CDR3 contains 15 residues. Germline V gives CDR1 SGHAT, CDR2 FQNNGV. The chain's CDR3 is CASRKLGQGDYGYTF. CDR3 DNA sequence: TGTGCCAGCAGAAAACTGGGACAGGGGGACTATGGCTACACCTTC.

This clonotype has more than one count but fewer than ten. The chain joins TRBV20-1 to TRBJ2-1; 7 bases are a match to TRBD2. Germline V lookup: CDR1 DFQATT, CDR2 SNEGSKA (reference sequence). Trimming at V came to 3 bases and at J to 2 bases, leaving 4 bases not matched to a gene. This CDR3 region has 14 residues. CDR3 nucleotides: TGCAGTGCTAGTAGCGGGCAGACCTACAATGAGCAGTTCTTC. Translated, it gives CSASSGQTYNEQFF.

The chain links TRBV11-2 to TRBJ1-1; no reliable D call. V dropped 4 bases and J dropped 1 base, with 13 bases sitting between them. There are 15 residues in the CDR3. CDR1 is SGHAT and CDR2 is FQNNGV in the germline V gene. This chain's CDR3 is CASSSAGGGNTEAFF. The DNA for the CDR3 is TGTGCCAGCAGCTCAGCGGGCGGTGGGAACACTGAAGCTTTCTTT.

This clonotype was observed a handful of times. V gene TRBV9 combines with J gene TRBJ1-5, with D perhaps TRBD1 (6 bases). The CDR3 covers 15 residues. Trimming cost V 5 bases and J 5 bases, with 17 bases left between them. Germline values: CDR1 SGDLS, CDR2 YYNGEE. In nucleotides, the CDR3 is TGTGCCAGCAGTTCCAGCGGGGGGGCCCATCAGCCCCAGCATTTT. Protein sequence: CASSSSGGAHQPQHF.

The chain recombines TRBV29-1 with TRBJ2-7; maybe TRBD1 (6 bases). V lost 5 bases and J 0 bases, leaving 14 bases between the germline ends. Germline V gene sequence: CDR1 SQVTM, CDR2 ANQGSEA. The CDR3 loop spans 14 amino acids. DNA of the CDR3: TGCAGCGTTCTCACTACGGACAGCTCCTACGAGCAGTACTTC. It is translated as CSVLTTDSSYEQYF.

There are many counts of this clonotype. This chain uses TRBV7-2 with TRBJ2-7, with 8 bases aligning to TRBD1. The CDR3 has 15 amino acids. Germline-derived CDR1 and CDR2 are SGHTA and FQGNSA. Losses at the gene ends were 4 bases for V and 1 base for J; bases not matched to a gene: 6. The DNA for the CDR3 is TGTGCCAGCAGCTCGAGAAGGACAGGGTCCTACGAGCAGTACTTC. Protein sequence: CASSSRRTGSYEQYF.

Only a few counts were recorded for this clonotype. The J gene is TRBJ2-2, the V gene TRBV20-1, with D perhaps matching TRBD2 (5 bases). CDR3 length: 14 residues. Germline-derived CDR1 and CDR2 are DFQATT and SNEGSKA (reference sequence). V gave up 0 bases and J gave up 4 bases, with 9 bases separating them. CDR3: CSARDPGSTGELFF. As DNA, the CDR3 is TGCAGTGCTAGAGACCCGGGGAGCACCGGGGAGCTGTTTTTT.